The TCR beta chain under discussion was sequenced for a study of shared clonotypes between healthy human individuals (dated by TCRdb to the early 2020s). Looking at the study overall: A few men and a couple of women, aged 18 to 49 years, made up the cohort. Per donor, three plates each were used for CD4 naive and CD4 memory, two for CD8 naive, and one for CD8 memory. Blood TCR repertoires of about 5 healthy adults were deeply sequenced to estimate repertoire size and the extent of clonotype sharing between individuals. Different laboratories and diverse techniques were used to prepare libraries and sequence TCR repertoires, to increase sequencing depth and limit assay-specific biases. Each donor's leukapheresis produced roughly between about 0.8 and 8.9 billion PBMCs. What the research found in general, with its limitations: The small number of donors limited the genetic and exposure-history diversity represented. Higher generation probabilities were observed for clonotypes shared by all four sorted-subset donors than for non-shared clonotypes. Sampling was limited to blood, and TCR repertoires in tissue likely differ from TCR repertoires in blood. When four donors were compared, the shared fraction of clonotypes was 5% to 6.5% for naive CD4, around 3.5% for naive CD8, more than 2% for memory CD4, and 0.35% to 0.5% for memory CD8. Pairwise subsampling led to the expectation that sequencing depth would affect the degree of clonotype sharing among donors. Larger estimated clonotype richness was generally found for naive subsets than for memory subsets. Rarefaction of sorted-subset datasets indicated incomplete sequencing despite the large sequencing depth.

Using the deep immunoSEQ assay, multiplex PCR amplified TCR CDR3 regions from genomic DNA. Extracted genomic DNA from each cell subset was spread evenly across all wells of several immunoSEQ 96-well plates, with each plate serving as a replicate. Each replicate PCR for sorted subsets received roughly 200 ng genomic DNA, equal to roughly 30,000 T cell genomes. The purified libraries were quantified using a Qubit 3.0 fluorometer, sized with a Bioanalyzer 2100, and then quantified again using the KAPA Library Quantification kit. Each immunoSEQ 96-well plate was sequenced on its own single-read 150-cycle Illumina NextSeq 550 flow cell. As for the original processing: Because only junctional sequences without quality scores were contained in the immunoSEQ output, filtering matching that applied to full-length reads could not be performed. Sequences were annotated with PyIR, a Python wrapper for IgBLAST v1.9, using IMGT germline references to assign V/J genes and CDR3. Any read was removed if the V/J assignment was weak (E-value above 1e-6), the CDR3 was missing, or the read contained stop codons, out-of-frame junctions, or ambiguous translated residues. A V3J clonotype was defined by an identical inferred V gene, J gene, and CDR3 amino acid sequence. To compute the percentage overlap between repertoires, the number of shared unique clonotypes was divided by the size of the smaller repertoire. Repertoire richness was assessed with RTK rarefaction, the Chao1 estimator, and Recon v2.1 estimates of unobserved clonotypes. OLGA was used to compute generation probabilities for all TCRbeta clonotypes that the gDNA method yielded from a few donors. Entries here come from immuneACCESS through TCRdb and include only in-frame sequences with V and J called. Some clones fail to appear in such tables; in the studies checked, an unresolved V gene covers under half of the shortfall, and the cause of the remainder is unknown. The V and J calls and clone size are taken from that table; D and trimming were inferred from the DNA. This sample is represented by about 1 million clones; about 74% of them were singletons. Approximately 1.5% of the sample is in the top ten clones.

With respect to this clone: Its recognized antigen is unknown. No much larger clone exists at a distance of one base, and base qualities are not known. Distinct nucleotide sequences in the sample also encode this CDR3.

V is pared back by 5 bases and J by 6 bases, with 20 bases lying between the germline termini. According to the germline V gene, CDR1 reads SGHAT and CDR2 reads FQNNGV. From the cysteine through the phenylalanine, the CDR3 covers 17 amino acids. Here the CDR3 DNA is all that survives: 51 bases in frame from base 1. The donors were healthy, HIV-negative adults who had no recently reported acute infections or vaccinations. All donors were Caucasian adults living in Nashville, Tennessee, USA. Magnetic negative selection was used to enrich CD4+ T cells, after which naive cells were positively selected on CD45RA and the negative fraction became the memory subset. After blood collection by leukapheresis, PBMCs were isolated using Ficoll-Histopaque density gradient centrifugation and then cryopreserved in the vapor phase of liquid nitrogen. Analytical flow cytometry was used to check the purity and quantity of each magnetically sorted T cell population. From each sorted fraction, genomic DNA was isolated and quantified by UV absorbance on a Nanodrop 2000c.

The sample taken for sequencing was memory CD4+ T cells sorted from blood. The cell subset or site label here, explained by the study, means: CD45RA-negative fraction. This chain is built from TRBV11-2 and TRBJ1-6; perhaps TRBD1 is the D gene, with 6 bases matching. This TCR was recovered from a man aged 18 to 35 in good health. The CDR3 protein sequence reads: CASSPRRVTGGNSPLHF. The base sequence is TGTGCCAGCAGCCCCCGCCGCGTGACAGGAGGTAATTCACCCCTCCACTTT.